A selection of T cell receptor beta chains follows, all from one sample in a study of CD8 T cells in Susac syndrome. TCRdb re-analysed the immunoSEQ multiplex PCR reads in MiXCR, keeping a single row per CDR3 protein. Among approximately 210,000 distinct CDR3 sequences listed, approximately 95% were seen once. The sequenced sample consisted of CD4+ T cells from PBMCs. These receptors were taken from a human donor with multiple sclerosis. The CDR3 runs from the conserved cysteine through the conserved F or W. D genes are given only for firm matches. The size field is filled for only some rows; it gives once, few, many or a size class.

NA,TRBJ2-1,TRBV18,TRBD2,TGTGCCAGCTCACCACTAGCGGGAGTCAGTAATGAGCAGTTCTTC,CASSPLAGVSNEQFF
NA,TRBJ1-1,TRBV2,NA,TGTGCCAGCAGTGAGGGCGTGAGTGTGGCTTTCTTT,CASSEGVSVAFF
NA,TRBJ2-5,TRBV23-1,NA,TGCGCCAGCACCGGGGAAGAGACCCAGTACTTC,CASTGEETQYF
NA,TRBJ2-2,TRBV7-9,NA,TGTGCCAGCAGTCTACGACGGACCGGGGAGCTGTTTTTT,CASSLRRTGELFF
NA,TRBJ2-7,TRBV4-1,TRBD2,TGCGCCAGCAGCCAGCCGGGACTAGCTCGCTACGAGCAGTACTTC,CASSQPGLARYEQYF
NA,TRBJ2-3,TRBV27,TRBD1,TGTGCCAGCATTGCGGACAGGGCGGGAGATACGCAGTATTTT,CASIADRAGDTQYF
NA,TRBJ2-5,TRBV7-2,NA,TGTGCCAGCAGCGCCTCCGGGGGAATAGAGACCCAGTACTTC,CASSASGGIETQYF
NA,TRBJ1-1,TRBV5-1,NA,TGCGCCAGCAGTACAGACGCCTTGGGGGCTTTCTTT,CASSTDALGAFF
NA,TRBJ2-1,TRBV7-9,TRBD1,TGTGCCAGCAGCTTACGGGACAGGGTCTACAATGAGCAGTTCTTC,CASSLRDRVYNEQFF
NA,TRBJ2-3,TRBV5-4,NA,TGTGCCAGCAGCTTATCCGGGGGAGATACGCAGTATTTT,CASSLSGGDTQYF
NA,TRBJ2-4,TRBV27,NA,TGTGCCAGCAGTTTACGCGGGACTGAACGGCAAAACATTCAGTACTTC,CASSLRGTERQNIQYF
NA,TRBJ2-2,TRBV3-1,TRBD1,TGTGCCAGCAGCCAATCTTATCGGGGAAGGGGACAGTACACCGGGGAGCTGTTTTTT,CASSQSYRGRGQYTGELFF
NA,TRBJ2-7,TRBV27,NA,TGTGCCAGCAGTTTTGGGTTCTCCTACGAGCAGTACTTC,CASSFGFSYEQYF
NA,TRBJ2-5,TRBV29-1,NA,TGCAGCGGTGGAGCGTACCAAGAGACCCAGTACTTC,CSGGAYQETQYF
NA,TRBJ2-7,TRBV6-5,TRBD1,TGTGCCAGCAGGTCCGGGACAGGAAGCTCCTACGAGCAGTACTTC,CASRSGTGSSYEQYF
NA,TRBJ2-7,TRBV29-1,NA,TGCAGCGTGGCGGAAGACTCCTACGAGCAGTACTTC,CSVAEDSYEQYF
NA,TRBJ2-2,TRBV2,NA,TGTGCCAGCAGTCCCGATAACACCGGGGAGCTGTTTTTT,CASSPDNTGELFF
NA,TRBJ2-5,TRBV20-1,TRBD1,TGCAGTGCAGCCGGGACAGGGCGACGAGAGACCCAGTACTTC,CSAAGTGRRETQYF
NA,TRBJ2-7,TRBV11-1,NA,TGTGCCAGCAGCCCACGGGGTGTAGGGAACGAGCAGTACTTC,CASSPRGVGNEQYF
NA,TRBJ1-3,TRBV7-9,NA,TGTGCCAGCGTCCGACTGGGAGGAAACACCATATATTTT,CASVRLGGNTIYF
NA,TRBJ2-1,TRBV27,TRBD2,TGTGCCAGCCAGACGACTAGCGGGAGGATCGGTGAGCAGTTCTTC,CASQTTSGRIGEQFF
NA,TRBJ2-7,TRBV20-1,TRBD2,TGCAGTGCTAGAGATCCCGGCGCGGGTAGCGGGAAGGGCGAGCAGTACTTC,CSARDPGAGSGKGEQYF
NA,TRBJ1-1,TRBV15,NA,TGTGCCACCGGGAGATCCACTGAAGCTTTCTTT,CATGRSTEAFF
NA,TRBJ1-2,TRBV6-2/TRBV6-3,TRBD1,TGTGCCACCACAGGGGGCGATTTTGGCTACACCTTC,CATTGGDFGYTF
NA,TRBJ2-1,TRBV20-1,NA,TGCAGTGCTACGACCCGGGTTGGGACCAATGAGCAGTTCTTC,CSATTRVGTNEQFF
NA,TRBJ1-2,TRBV29-1,NA,TGCAGCGTTGCCGACACCTACAACTATGGCTACACCTTC,CSVADTYNYGYTF
once,TRBJ2-7,TRBV5-1,NA,TGCGCCAGCAGCTTGGCCGGAGAGGGCTACTCGGGGTACTTC,CASSLAGEGYSGYF
NA,TRBJ2-1,TRBV7-3,TRBD2,TGTGCCAGCAGCCCGCTGACTCGGGGGGTTGAGCAGTTCTTC,CASSPLTRGVEQFF
NA,TRBJ2-1,TRBV2,TRBD2,TGTGCCAGCAGTGCAACCCCAGGACTAGCGGGAGGCGAGCAGTTCTTC,CASSATPGLAGGEQFF
NA,TRBJ2-1,TRBV2,NA,TGTGCCAGCAGTGGACAGTACAATGAGCAGTTCTTC,CASSGQYNEQFF
NA,TRBJ2-7,TRBV29-1,TRBD1,TGCAGCGTTAGGGCTGGACAGGGGGTACCCTACGAGCAGTACTTC,CSVRAGQGVPYEQYF
once,TRBJ1-1,TRBV24-1,NA,TGTGCCACCAGTGACCGCACAGGGTTAGCTTTCTTT,CATSDRTGLAFF
NA,TRBJ2-7,TRBV27,NA,TGTGCCAGCAGTAGACAGGGACTTTCCTACGAGCAGTACTTC,CASSRQGLSYEQYF
NA,TRBJ2-7,TRBV12-3/TRBV12-4,NA,TGTGCCAGCAGTTTTGGGCAGGGTTACGAGCAGTACTTC,CASSFGQGYEQYF
NA,TRBJ1-2,TRBV5-1,NA,TGCGCCAGCAGCTTGTCCCAAGGGGATGGCTACACCTTC,CASSLSQGDGYTF
NA,TRBJ2-7,TRBV3-1,TRBD2,TGTGCCAGCAGCCTTCCTAGCGGGGGAGGGTCCAACGAGCAGTACTTC,CASSLPSGGGSNEQYF
NA,TRBJ2-5,TRBV3-1,NA,TGTGCCAGCAGCCAAAGCGTAATCCAAGAGACCCAGTACTTC,CASSQSVIQETQYF
NA,TRBJ2-1,TRBV30,NA,TGTGCCTGGAAGGGCTACCACAATGAGCAGTTCTTC,CAWKGYHNEQFF
NA,TRBJ2-7,TRBV20-1,TRBD1,TGCAGTGCTTACGACAGGGGAAGGGCATACGAGCAGTACTTC,CSAYDRGRAYEQYF
NA,TRBJ1-2,TRBV3-1,NA,TGTGCCAGCACCCCCGGTGAGGGCCGGGGCTACACCTTC,CASTPGEGRGYTF
NA,TRBJ1-2,TRBV10-1,NA,TGCGCCAGCAGTCGCGACATCGACTATGGCTACACCTTC,CASSRDIDYGYTF
NA,TRBJ2-5,TRBV29-1,NA,TGCAGCGTTGAGGGGTCGGCCAGGGCTGGGACCCAGTACTTC,CSVEGSARAGTQYF
NA,TRBJ1-2,TRBV27,NA,TGTGCCAGCTCAAAGAGGACAGATAACTATGGCTACACCTTC,CASSKRTDNYGYTF